This T cell receptor (beta chain) emerged from a study of blood T cells in healthy people across ages. V was cut by 4 bases and J by 10 bases, with 11 bases left in between. This CDR3 is 12 amino acids long. Germline loops: CDR1 LGHDT, CDR2 YNNKEL (reference sequence). A second about 7 to 12 cycle PCR used barcoded and J-beta primers. TCRdb redid the calling of the 5' RACE reads with MiXCR, one entry per CDR3 protein. Here the sample spans roughly 800,000 distinct CDR3 sequences, less than 70% being singletons. This chain joins TRBV3-1 and TRBJ2-1, with D possibly being TRBD2 (6 bases). Sequences were obtained from blood. This clonotype was sampled from an older man in good health. The DNA of the CDR3 is TGTGCCAGCAGCCTTGAGGAGGGAGAGCAGTTCTTC. This codes for CASSLEEGEQFF.